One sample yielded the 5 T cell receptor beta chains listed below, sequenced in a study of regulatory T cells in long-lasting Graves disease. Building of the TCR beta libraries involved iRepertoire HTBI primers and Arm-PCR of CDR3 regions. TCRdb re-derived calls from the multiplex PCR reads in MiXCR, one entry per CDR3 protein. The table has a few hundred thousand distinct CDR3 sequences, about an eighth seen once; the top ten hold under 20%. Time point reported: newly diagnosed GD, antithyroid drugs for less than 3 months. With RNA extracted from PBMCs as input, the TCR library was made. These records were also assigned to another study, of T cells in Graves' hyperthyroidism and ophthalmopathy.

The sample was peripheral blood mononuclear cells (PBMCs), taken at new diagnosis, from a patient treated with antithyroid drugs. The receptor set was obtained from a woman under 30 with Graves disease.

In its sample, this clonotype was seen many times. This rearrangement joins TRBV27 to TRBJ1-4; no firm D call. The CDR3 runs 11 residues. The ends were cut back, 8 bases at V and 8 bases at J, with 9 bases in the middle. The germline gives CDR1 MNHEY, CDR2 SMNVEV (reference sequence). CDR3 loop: CASHSGEKLFF. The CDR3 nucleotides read TGTGCCAGCCACTCGGGGGAAAAACTGTTTTTT.

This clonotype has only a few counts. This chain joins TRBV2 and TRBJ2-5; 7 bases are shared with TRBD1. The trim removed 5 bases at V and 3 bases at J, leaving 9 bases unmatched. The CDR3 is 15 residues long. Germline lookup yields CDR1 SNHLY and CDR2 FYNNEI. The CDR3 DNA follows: TGTGCCAGCAGTTTACTAGGGACAGTCAAAGAGACCCAGTACTTC. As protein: CASSLLGTVKETQYF.

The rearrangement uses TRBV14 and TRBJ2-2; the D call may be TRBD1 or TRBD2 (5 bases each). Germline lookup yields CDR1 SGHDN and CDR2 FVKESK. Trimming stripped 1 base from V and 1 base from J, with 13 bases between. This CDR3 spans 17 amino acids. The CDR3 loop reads CASSQGPGPLNTGELFF. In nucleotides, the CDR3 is TGTGCCAGCAGCCAAGGGCCGGGACCTTTGAACACCGGGGAGCTGTTTTTT. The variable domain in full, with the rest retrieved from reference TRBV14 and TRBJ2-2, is EAGVTQFPSHSVIEKGQTVTLRCDPISGHDNLYWYRRVMGKEIKFLLHFVKESKQDESGMPNNRFLAERTGGTYSTLKVQPAELEDSGVYFCASSQGPGPLNTGELFFGEGSRLTVL.

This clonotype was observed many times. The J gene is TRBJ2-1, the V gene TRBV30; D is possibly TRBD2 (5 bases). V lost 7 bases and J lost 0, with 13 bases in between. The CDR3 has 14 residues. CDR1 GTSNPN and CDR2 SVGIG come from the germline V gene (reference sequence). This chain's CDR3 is CASDSAGSYNEQFF. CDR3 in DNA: TGTGCCTCCGATAGCGCCGGCTCCTACAATGAGCAGTTCTTC.

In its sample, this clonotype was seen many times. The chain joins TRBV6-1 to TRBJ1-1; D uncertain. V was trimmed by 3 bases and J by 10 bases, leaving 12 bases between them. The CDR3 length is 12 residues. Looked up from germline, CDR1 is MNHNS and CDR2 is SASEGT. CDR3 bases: TGTGCCAGCAGTGACGCGGGTATGGTAGCTTTCTTT. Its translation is CASSDAGMVAFF.